These 5 T cell receptor beta chains were sequenced from one sample in a study of blood T cell repertoires in COVID-19. Assay: immunoSEQ multiplex PCR; the TCRdb copy retains only in-frame clones and omits some. This table has about 300,000 clones, around 85% appearing once. The sample taken for sequencing was peripheral blood. These receptors all come from a human donor with COVID-19, enrolled during active disease. The donor label of this sample is uncertain.

The rearrangement uses TRBV7-2 and TRBJ2-3; D might be TRBD2 (5 bases). The V end was cut by 5 bases, the J end by 3 bases, with 18 bases between. The CDR3 sequence is 16 residues long. Germline values: CDR1 SGHTA, CDR2 FQGNSA. The CDR3: CASSHRRGSDTDTQYF. For the CDR3, the DNA is TGTGCCAGCAGCCACCGCCGTGGGAGTGATACAGATACGCAGTATTTT.

The chain recombines TRBV5-6 with TRBJ2-7; D possibly corresponds to TRBD1 (6 bases). Trimming pared 0 bases from V and 7 bases from J, leaving 11 bases between. The CDR3 covers 13 residues. Germline lookup yields CDR1 SGHDT and CDR2 YYEEEE. The CDR3 loop reads CASSLDTDREQYF. The CDR3 DNA reads TGTGCCAGCAGCTTGGATACAGACAGGGAGCAGTACTTC.

The chain couples TRBV9 to TRBJ2-7, with TRBD2 matching over 16 bases. The CDR3 consists of 17 residues. V lost 3 bases, J lost 5 bases, and 8 bases stayed unmatched. CDR1 is SGDLS and CDR2 is YYNGEE in the germline V gene. The CDR3 region is CASSAGLAGGPSHEQYF. The CDR3 DNA is TGTGCCAGCAGCGCGGGACTAGCGGGAGGGCCTTCCCACGAGCAGTACTTC.

A few counts support this clone. The CDR3 here is CASSLLGGNSEQYF. CDR3 sequence (DNA): TGTGCCAGCAGCTTACTCGGCGGGAACTCCGAGCAGTACTTC. V usage is TRBV7-3 and J usage is TRBJ2-7; a weak D match, TRBD2 (6 bases). Per germline, CDR1 SGHTA and CDR2 FQGTGA. V was cut by 2 bases and J by 6 bases, with 14 bases left in between. CDR3 size: 14 residues.

For this clone: Other DNA variants within this sample encode the same CDR3. V is TRBV9 and J is TRBJ2-3; TRBD2 agrees at 16 bases. The CDR3 spans 17 residues. Germline lookup yields CDR1 SGDLS and CDR2 YYNGEE. Germline trimming cut 0 bases from V and 4 bases from J; bases unmatched to any gene: 2. Here the CDR3 DNA reads TGTGCCAGCAGCGTAGTAGGGACTAGCGGGGGGGCAGATACGCAGTATTTT. This sequence encodes CASSVVGTSGGADTQYF.